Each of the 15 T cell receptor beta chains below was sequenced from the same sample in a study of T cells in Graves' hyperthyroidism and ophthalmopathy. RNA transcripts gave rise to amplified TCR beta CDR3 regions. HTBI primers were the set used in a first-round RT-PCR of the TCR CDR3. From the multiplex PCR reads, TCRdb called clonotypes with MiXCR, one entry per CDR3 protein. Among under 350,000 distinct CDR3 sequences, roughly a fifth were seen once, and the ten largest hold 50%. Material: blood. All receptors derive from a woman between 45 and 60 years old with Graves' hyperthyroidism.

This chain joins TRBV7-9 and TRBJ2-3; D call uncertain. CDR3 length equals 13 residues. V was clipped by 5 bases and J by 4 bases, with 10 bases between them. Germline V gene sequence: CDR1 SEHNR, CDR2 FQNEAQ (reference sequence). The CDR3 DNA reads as TGTGCCAGCAGCCCCCGGTGGGCAGATACGCAGTATTTT. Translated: CASSPRWADTQYF.

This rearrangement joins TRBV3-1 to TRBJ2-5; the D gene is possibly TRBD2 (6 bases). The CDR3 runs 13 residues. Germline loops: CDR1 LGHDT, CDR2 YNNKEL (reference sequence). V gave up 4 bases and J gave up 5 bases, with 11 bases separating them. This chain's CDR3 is CASSPTGVETQYF. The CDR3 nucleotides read TGTGCCAGCAGCCCCACGGGAGTTGAGACCCAGTACTTC.

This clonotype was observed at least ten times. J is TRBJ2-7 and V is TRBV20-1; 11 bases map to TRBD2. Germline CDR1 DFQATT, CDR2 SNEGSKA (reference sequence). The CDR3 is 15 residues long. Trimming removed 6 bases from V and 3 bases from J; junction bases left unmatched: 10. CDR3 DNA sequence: TGCAGTGCAACCTCGTCGACTAGCGGGATCTACGAGCAGTACTTC. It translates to CSATSSTSGIYEQYF.

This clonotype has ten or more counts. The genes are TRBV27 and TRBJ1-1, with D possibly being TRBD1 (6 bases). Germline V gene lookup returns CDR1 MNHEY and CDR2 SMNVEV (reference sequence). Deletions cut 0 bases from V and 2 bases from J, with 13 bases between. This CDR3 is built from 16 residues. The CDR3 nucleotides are TGTGCCAGCAGTTTATCTGGACAGACTAGTAACACTGAAGCTTTCTTT. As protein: CASSLSGQTSNTEAFF.

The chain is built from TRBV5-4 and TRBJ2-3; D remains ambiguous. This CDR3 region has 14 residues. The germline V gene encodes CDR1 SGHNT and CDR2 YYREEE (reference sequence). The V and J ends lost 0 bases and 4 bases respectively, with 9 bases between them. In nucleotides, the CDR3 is TGTGCCAGCAGCTTGGATGGGAAGGCAGATACGCAGTATTTT. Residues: CASSLDGKADTQYF.

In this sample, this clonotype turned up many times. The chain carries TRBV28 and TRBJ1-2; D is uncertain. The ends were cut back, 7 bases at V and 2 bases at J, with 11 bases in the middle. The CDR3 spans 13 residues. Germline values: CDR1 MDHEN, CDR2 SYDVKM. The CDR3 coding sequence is TGTGCCAGCAAAAAGGGCAGGAACTATGGCTACACCTTC. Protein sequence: CASKKGRNYGYTF.

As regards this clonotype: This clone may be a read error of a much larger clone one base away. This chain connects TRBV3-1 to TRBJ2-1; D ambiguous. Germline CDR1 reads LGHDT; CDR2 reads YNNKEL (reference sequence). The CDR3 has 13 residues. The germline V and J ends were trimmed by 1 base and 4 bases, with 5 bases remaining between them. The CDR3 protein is CASSQAPYNEQFF. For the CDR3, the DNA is TGTGCCAGCAGCCAAGCACCTTACAATGAGCAGTTCTTC.

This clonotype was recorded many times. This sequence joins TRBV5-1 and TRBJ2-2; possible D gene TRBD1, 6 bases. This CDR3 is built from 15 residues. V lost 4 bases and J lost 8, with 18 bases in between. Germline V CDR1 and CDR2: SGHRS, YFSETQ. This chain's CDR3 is CASSARDKGPGELFF. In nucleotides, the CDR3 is TGCGCCAGCAGCGCACGGGACAAGGGTCCTGGGGAGCTGTTTTTT.

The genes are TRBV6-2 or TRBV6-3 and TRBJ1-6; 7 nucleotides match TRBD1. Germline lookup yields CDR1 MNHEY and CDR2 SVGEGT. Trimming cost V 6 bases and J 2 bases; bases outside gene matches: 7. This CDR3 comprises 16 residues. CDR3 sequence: CASSPRTGPYNSPLHF. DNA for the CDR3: TGTGCCAGCAGCCCCCGGACAGGACCCTATAATTCACCCCTCCACTTT.

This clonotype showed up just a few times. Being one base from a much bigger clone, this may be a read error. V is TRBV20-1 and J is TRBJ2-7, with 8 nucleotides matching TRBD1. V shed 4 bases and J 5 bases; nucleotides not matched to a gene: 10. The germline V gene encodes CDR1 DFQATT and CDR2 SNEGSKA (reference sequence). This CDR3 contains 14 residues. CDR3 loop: CSATTGRGPHEQYF. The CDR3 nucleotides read TGCAGTGCTACAACGGGCAGGGGGCCCCACGAGCAGTACTTC.

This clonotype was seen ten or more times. CDR3 residues: CASSRTGSSSPLHF. In DNA form, the CDR3 reads TGTGCCAGCAGCCGGACAGGCTCTAGTTCACCCCTCCACTTT. The chain employs TRBV7-9 and TRBJ1-6, with TRBD1 matching over 7 bases. The CDR3 is 14 amino acids. V shed 5 bases and J 9 bases; nucleotides not matched to a gene: 7. CDR1 and CDR2 from the germline V gene are SEHNR and FQNEAQ (reference sequence).

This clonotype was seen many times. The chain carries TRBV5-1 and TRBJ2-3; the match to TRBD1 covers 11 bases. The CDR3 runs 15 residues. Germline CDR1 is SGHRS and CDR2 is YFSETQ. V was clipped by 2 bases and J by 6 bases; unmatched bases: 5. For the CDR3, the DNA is TGCGCCAGCAGCTTCGGGACAGGGGGACGGGATACGCAGTATTTT. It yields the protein CASSFGTGGRDTQYF.

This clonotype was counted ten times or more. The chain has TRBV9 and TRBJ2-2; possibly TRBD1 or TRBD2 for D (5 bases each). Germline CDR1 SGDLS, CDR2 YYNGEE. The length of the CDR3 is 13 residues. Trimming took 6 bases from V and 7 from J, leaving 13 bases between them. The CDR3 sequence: CASNFGADGELFF. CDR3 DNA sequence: TGTGCCAGCAACTTCGGGGCGGACGGGGAGCTGTTTTTT.

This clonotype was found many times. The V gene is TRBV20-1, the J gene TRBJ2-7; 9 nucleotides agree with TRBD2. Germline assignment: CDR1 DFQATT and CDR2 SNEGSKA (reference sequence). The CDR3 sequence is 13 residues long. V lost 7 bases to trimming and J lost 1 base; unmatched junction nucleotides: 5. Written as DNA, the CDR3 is TGCAGTGTTTCTAGCGGGGCTTCCTACGAGCAGTACTTC. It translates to CSVSSGASYEQYF.

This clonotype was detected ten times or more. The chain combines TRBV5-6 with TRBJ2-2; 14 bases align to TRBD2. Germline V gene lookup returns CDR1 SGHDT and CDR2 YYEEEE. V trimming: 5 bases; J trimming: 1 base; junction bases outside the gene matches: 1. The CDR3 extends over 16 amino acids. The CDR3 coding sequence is TGTGCCAGCAGGGGGACTAGCGGGAGGAACACCGGGGAGCTGTTTTTT. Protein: CASRGTSGRNTGELFF.